This T cell receptor (beta chain) came from a study of technical replicates of blood from a handful of donors. The V and J ends lost 5 bases and 2 bases, in that order; junction bases with no gene match: 5. CDR1 SGHNT and CDR2 YENEEA come from the germline V gene. This CDR3 is built from 15 residues. TCRdb's copy holds only in-frame clones and misses some; the assay was immunoSEQ multiplex PCR. The table shows 65,000 to 90,000 clones, with around 94% occurring only once. The genes are TRBV11-3 and TRBJ2-1; TRBD2 agrees at 8 bases. This receptor was identified in a human donor in good health. Material: T cells isolated from PBMCs. The CDR3 loop is CASSPSGRTYNEQFF. CDR3 nucleotide sequence: TGTGCCAGCAGCCCAAGCGGGAGAACCTACAATGAGCAGTTCTTC.